The clone carrying this TCR beta chain showed up just a few times. Its specificity is unknown. PCR was performed a second time for about 7 to 11 cycles using a sample-barcoded 5' primer and a J-beta primer mix. MiXCR, applied by TCRdb to the 5' RACE reads, yields one record per CDR3 protein. The sample shows fewer than 900,000 distinct CDR3 sequences, around 48% of them seen only once. This sample was included in a study of blood T cells in healthy people across ages. Study-level points and caveats: Because sorting was not performed, PBMCs prevented conclusive naive versus antigen-experienced comparison.

CDR1 and CDR2 from the germline V gene are LGHNA and YNFKEQ. The CDR3 has 16 amino acids. With V trimmed by 2 bases and J by 8 bases, 9 bases remained unmatched. This receptor was taken from a woman aged 60-75 years in good health. Specimen: blood. The gene calls are TRBV4-2 and TRBJ2-1; 10 bases are shared with TRBD1. CDR3 DNA: TGTGCCAGCAGCCAATTACCGGGACAGGGGCGCCATGAGCAGTTCTTC. Its translation: CASSQLPGQGRHEQFF.